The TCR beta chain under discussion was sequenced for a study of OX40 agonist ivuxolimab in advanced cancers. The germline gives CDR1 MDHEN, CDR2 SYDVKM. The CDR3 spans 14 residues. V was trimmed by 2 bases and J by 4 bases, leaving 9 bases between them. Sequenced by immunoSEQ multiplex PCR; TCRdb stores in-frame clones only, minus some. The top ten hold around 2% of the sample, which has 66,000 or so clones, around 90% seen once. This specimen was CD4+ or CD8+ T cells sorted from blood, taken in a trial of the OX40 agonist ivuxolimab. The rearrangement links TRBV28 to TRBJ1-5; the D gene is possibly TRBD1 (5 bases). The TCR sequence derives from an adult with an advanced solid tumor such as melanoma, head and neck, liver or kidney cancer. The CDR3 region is CASSLERGNQPQHF. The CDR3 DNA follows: TGTGCCAGCAGTTTAGAGCGGGGGAATCAGCCCCAGCATTTT.